Below are 26 T cell receptor beta chains sequenced from a single sample in a study of T cells in Graves' hyperthyroidism and ophthalmopathy. From RNA transcripts, TCR beta CDR3 regions were amplified. The study used the HTBI primer set for a first-round RT-PCR of the TCR CDR3. TCRdb redid the calling of the multiplex PCR reads with MiXCR, one entry per CDR3 protein. The sample lists some 720,000 distinct CDR3 sequences; about 16% were seen once. Sequenced input: blood. The receptor set was obtained from a man aged 18 to 29 with Graves' hyperthyroidism.

Only a few counts were recorded for this clonotype. V usage is TRBV19 and J usage is TRBJ1-4; D gene ambiguous. Trimming removed 3 bases at V and 4 bases at J, with 9 bases between. CDR3 length: 14 amino acids. Germline loops: CDR1 LNHDA, CDR2 SQIVND (reference sequence). The CDR3 DNA reads TGTGCCAGTAGTATCCCCGGGAGTAATGAAAAACTGTTTTTT. As protein: CASSIPGSNEKLFF.

The J gene is TRBJ1-2, the V gene TRBV12-3 or TRBV12-4; 7 bases fit TRBD1. After removal of 7 bases from V and 4 bases from J, the junction contained 12 bases not matched to a gene. The CDR3 spans 15 residues. The CDR3 DNA sequence: TGTGCCAGCATTCGCTTACAGGGGCCCTCCTATGGCTACACCTTC. Residues: CASIRLQGPSYGYTF.

This clonotype has ten or more counts. The rearrangement uses TRBV28 and TRBJ1-2; unclear D gene. CDR3 length: 13 amino acids. V was shortened by 10 bases and J by 0 bases, with 12 bases between the two germline ends. The germline gives CDR1 MDHEN, CDR2 SYDVKM. The chain's CDR3 is CATADTTNYGYTF. The CDR3 region has the DNA TGTGCCACCGCTGACACAACTAACTATGGCTACACCTTC.

This clonotype appeared many times. The V and J genes are TRBV29-1 and TRBJ2-1, with 7 bases aligning to TRBD2. This CDR3 region has 13 residues. Germline CDR1 and CDR2: SQVTM and ANQGSEA. J gave up 3 bases and V 7 bases, and 6 bases lay outside the gene matches. The CDR3 region has the DNA TGCAGCGGTCAAGGGACTAACTACAATGAGCAGTTCTTC. This sequence encodes CSGQGTNYNEQFF.

Ten or more counts support this clonotype. This chain connects TRBV7-6 to TRBJ2-5; 7 bases match TRBD2. The CDR3 loop spans 14 amino acids. V lost 9 bases, J lost 5 bases, and 12 bases stayed unmatched. Germline V gene sequence: CDR1 SGHVS, CDR2 FNYEAQ. The CDR3 sequence: CASAVGRWGETQYF. The CDR3 DNA sequence: TGTGCCAGTGCGGTCGGGAGGTGGGGGGAGACCCAGTACTTC.

This clonotype was picked up many times. This rearrangement joins TRBV11-1 to TRBJ2-5; the D is unclear. V lost 5 bases to trimming and J lost 7 bases, with 11 bases between them. The CDR3 extends over 12 amino acids. Germline CDR1 reads SGHAT; CDR2 reads FQDESV (reference sequence). Here the CDR3 reads CASSRVPGTQYF. The CDR3 DNA reads TGTGCCAGCAGCCGGGTCCCAGGGACCCAGTACTTC.

This chain links TRBV9 with TRBJ2-1; D may correspond to TRBD1 or TRBD2 (5 bases each). The CDR3 consists of 15 residues. Per germline, CDR1 SGDLS and CDR2 YYNGEE. V lost 0 bases and J 1 base, leaving 8 bases between the germline ends. The CDR3 region is CASSVDGGSYNEQFF. The CDR3 coding sequence is TGTGCCAGCAGCGTAGATGGGGGATCCTACAATGAGCAGTTCTTC.

As for this clonotype: A read error may account for a junction end that differs from germline. The gene calls are TRBV19 and TRBJ2-1, with D perhaps matching TRBD2 (6 bases). The CDR3 covers 14 residues. CDR1 is LNHDA, CDR2 SQIVND, per germline (reference sequence). Written as DNA, the CDR3 is TGTGCCAATAGTAGGCTCTCGGGAGCCAATGAGCAGTTCTTC. This encodes CANSRLSGANEQFF.

This clonotype has at least ten counts. The chain links TRBV28 to TRBJ2-3; 10 nucleotides match TRBD2. CDR1 is MDHEN, CDR2 SYDVKM, per germline. V lost 8 bases to trimming and J lost 0 bases; unmatched junction nucleotides: 11. This CDR3 has 17 amino acids. This CDR3 reads CASDDVSGRESTDTQYF. CDR3 sequence (DNA): TGTGCCAGCGATGATGTAAGCGGGAGGGAAAGCACAGATACGCAGTATTTT. The whole variable domain, remainder taken from reference TRBV28 and TRBJ2-3, is DVKVTQSSRYLVKRTGEKVFLECVQDMDHENMFWYRQDPGLGLRLIYFSYDVKMKEKGDIPEGYSVSREKKERFSLILESASTNQTSMYLCASDDVSGRESTDTQYFGPGTRLTVL.

A few counts support this clonotype. V gene TRBV13 combines with J gene TRBJ2-2, with D uncertain. This CDR3 spans 16 amino acids. The V end lost 2 bases, the J end lost 0 bases, and 10 bases lay between the germline ends. In germline, CDR1 is PRHDT, CDR2 FYEKMQ (reference sequence). As DNA, the CDR3 is TGTGCCAGCAGCTTATTAAAGGGCGCGAACACCGGGGAGCTGTTTTTT. Its protein product is CASSLLKGANTGELFF.

The rearrangement links TRBV19 to TRBJ2-7, with D perhaps TRBD2 (5 bases). This CDR3 spans 13 amino acids. Germline CDR1 LNHDA, CDR2 SQIVND (reference sequence). Trimming left V 4 bases short and J 2 bases short, with 9 bases between. The CDR3: CASSTGITYEQYF. As DNA, the CDR3 is TGTGCCAGTAGTACCGGGATCACCTACGAGCAGTACTTC.

This clonotype was observed a handful of times. The chain joins TRBV12-3 or TRBV12-4 to TRBJ2-3; the match to TRBD2 covers 7 bases. The CDR3 runs 15 residues. After removal of 5 bases from V and 5 bases from J, the junction contained 10 bases not matched to a gene. CDR3 in amino acids: CASSPPRLAGDTQYF. In DNA, the CDR3 is TGTGCCAGCAGTCCACCCCGACTAGCTGGAGATACGCAGTATTTT.

This clonotype was recorded a few times. This chain joins TRBV20-1 and TRBJ2-7; possibly TRBD1 or TRBD2 for D (5 bases each). V was trimmed by 5 bases and J by 4 bases, leaving 18 bases between them. The length of the CDR3 is 14 residues. From germline, CDR1 is DFQATT and CDR2 SNEGSKA (reference sequence). Written as DNA, the CDR3 is TGCAGTGCTGCCAGGGAGTCGGCGGCTTACGAGCAGTACTTC. Encoded protein: CSAARESAAYEQYF.

This clonotype was counted between two and nine times. The V gene is TRBV12-3 or TRBV12-4, the J gene TRBJ1-2; D is uncertain. V lost 6 bases to trimming and J lost 8 bases, with 10 bases between them. This CDR3 is 11 amino acids long. The CDR3 reads CASSKGNGYTF. The DNA of the CDR3 is TGTGCCAGCAGCAAAGGAAACGGCTACACCTTC.

The gene calls are TRBV6-1 and TRBJ1-2; D not certain. This CDR3 comprises 13 residues. With 8 bases removed from V and 7 bases from J, the gap between germline ends came to 17 bases. CDR1 is MNHNS and CDR2 is SASEGT in the germline V gene. The chain's CDR3 is CASSFPDGPGYTF. CDR3 sequence (DNA): TGTGCCAGCTCCTTCCCCGATGGGCCTGGCTACACCTTC.

This clonotype came up many times. V usage is TRBV28 and J usage is TRBJ1-2, with unresolved D. This CDR3 has 12 amino acids. V lost 2 bases, J lost 8 bases, and 9 bases lay in between. Germline V gene data show CDR1 as MDHEN and CDR2 as SYDVKM. The CDR3 sequence is CASSLGQRGYTF. CDR3 coding DNA: TGTGCCAGCAGTTTAGGGCAGCGGGGCTACACCTTC.

The chain has TRBV13 and TRBJ2-1; tentatively, D is TRBD2 (5 bases). The CDR3 consists of 13 residues. The V end was cut by 5 bases, the J end by 5 bases, with 10 bases between. Germline V CDR1 and CDR2: PRHDT, FYEKMQ (reference sequence). The CDR3 coding sequence is TGTGCCAGCAGCACCGGACTTGACAATGAGCAGTTCTTC. The encoded protein is CASSTGLDNEQFF.

This clonotype was picked up a small number of times. The chain uses TRBV11-2 and TRBJ2-3, with unresolved D. Trimming cost V 2 bases and J 4 bases, with 10 bases left between them. The CDR3 has 14 amino acids. The germline gives CDR1 SGHAT, CDR2 FQNNGV. The CDR3 region is CASSLRRPPDTQYF. As DNA, the CDR3 is TGTGCCAGCAGCTTAAGAAGGCCCCCAGATACGCAGTATTTT. The variable domain in full, with the rest retrieved from reference TRBV11-2 and TRBJ2-3, is EAGVAQSPRYKIIEKRQSVAFWCNPISGHATLYWYQQILGQGPKLLIQFQNNGVVDDSQLPKDRFSAERLKGVDSTLKIQPAKLEDSAVYLCASSLRRPPDTQYFGPGTRLTVL.

There are a few counts of this clonotype. The chain employs TRBV20-1 and TRBJ1-4, with D hard to call. The CDR3 runs 15 residues. Between the trimmed V and J ends, which lost 6 bases and 5 bases, there was a span of 19 bases. Germline loops: CDR1 DFQATT, CDR2 SNEGSKA (reference sequence). CDR3 DNA: TGCAGTGCCCAAGCCCGGACGGCGAGGAATGAAAAACTGTTTTTT. It codes for CSAQARTARNEKLFF.

The CDR3 is CSARPVLRGGLPKNIQYF. The DNA for the CDR3 is TGCAGTGCTAGACCCGTACTGCGGGGAGGGTTACCCAAAAACATTCAGTACTTC. This rearrangement joins TRBV20-1 to TRBJ2-4; 7 bases match TRBD2. The germline V gene encodes CDR1 DFQATT and CDR2 SNEGSKA (reference sequence). Trimming removed 2 bases from V and 2 bases from J; junction bases left unmatched: 15. The CDR3 is 18 residues long.

Notes on this clonotype: Since a much larger clone is just one base distant, this may be a read error. The chain joins TRBV20-1 to TRBJ2-7; D might be TRBD1 (5 bases). This CDR3 has 12 amino acids. Germline CDR1 and CDR2: DFQATT and SNEGSKA (reference sequence). The CDR3 reads CSAGDRTYEQYF. The CDR3 region has the DNA TGCAGTGCTGGAGACAGAACCTACGAGCAGTACTTC.

This chain uses TRBV5-1 with TRBJ2-3; D perhaps matches TRBD1 (6 bases). Trimming stripped 4 bases from V and 0 bases from J, with 12 bases between. The CDR3 contains 15 residues. Germline CDR1 reads SGHRS; CDR2 reads YFSETQ. The CDR3 nucleotides are TGCGCCAGCAGCCTAGGGGACACTAGCACAGATACGCAGTATTTT. Residues: CASSLGDTSTDTQYF.

The chain carries TRBV20-1 and TRBJ2-7, with D unresolved. V lost 4 bases and J 7 bases, leaving 17 bases between the germline ends. The CDR3 extends over 13 amino acids. Germline lookup yields CDR1 DFQATT and CDR2 SNEGSKA (reference sequence). CDR3 region: CSAIGGFSVEQYF. The DNA for the CDR3 is TGCAGTGCTATCGGCGGTTTCTCGGTTGAGCAGTACTTC.

The chain has TRBV11-3 and TRBJ2-1; D gene ambiguous. Germline V lookup: CDR1 SGHNT, CDR2 YENEEA. The CDR3 extends over 17 amino acids. The ends were cut back, 4 bases at V and 4 bases at J, with 20 bases in the middle. CDR3 sequence (DNA): TGTGCCAGCAGCTCAACGGACGGAGAGGTGGGTTACAATGAGCAGTTCTTC. It codes for CASSSTDGEVGYNEQFF.

Ten or more counts support this clonotype. The rearrangement joins TRBV28 to TRBJ2-1; 8 positions agree with TRBD2. Trimming cost V 9 bases and J 8 bases; bases outside gene matches: 9. The CDR3 length is 13 residues. Germline V gene sequence: CDR1 MDHEN, CDR2 SYDVKM. The CDR3 protein is CASHPPGGDEQFF. The CDR3 region has the DNA TGTGCCAGTCATCCCCCGGGGGGGGATGAGCAGTTCTTC.

This clonotype was seen many times. This chain connects TRBV6-1 to TRBJ2-5, with 13 bases lining up with TRBD2. V was clipped by 1 base and J by 1 base; unmatched bases: 3. Per the germline V gene, CDR1 is MNHNS and CDR2 is SASEGT. This CDR3 is built from 17 residues. The CDR3 region has the DNA TGTGCCAGCAGTGAAGTACTAGCGGGAGGGCCCCAAGAGACCCAGTACTTC. It yields the protein CASSEVLAGGPQETQYF.